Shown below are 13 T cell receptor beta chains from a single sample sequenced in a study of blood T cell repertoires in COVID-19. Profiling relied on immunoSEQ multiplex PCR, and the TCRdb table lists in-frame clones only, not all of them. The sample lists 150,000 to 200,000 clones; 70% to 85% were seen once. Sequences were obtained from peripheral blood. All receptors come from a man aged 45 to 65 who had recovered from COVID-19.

CDR3 region: CASSQGTGIYGYTF. The CDR3 DNA reads as TGTGCCAGCAGCCAAGGGACAGGGATCTATGGCTACACCTTC. The V gene is TRBV3-1 (or the pseudogene TRBV3-2), the J gene TRBJ1-2; 8 positions match TRBD1. CDR3 length: 14 residues. The germline CDR1 and CDR2 sequences are LGHDT and YNNKEL (reference sequence). V trimming: 1 base; J trimming: 4 bases; junction bases outside the gene matches: 2.

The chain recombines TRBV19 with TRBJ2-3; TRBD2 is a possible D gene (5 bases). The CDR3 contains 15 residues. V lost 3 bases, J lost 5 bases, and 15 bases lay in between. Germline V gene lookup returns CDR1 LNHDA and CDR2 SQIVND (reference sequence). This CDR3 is CASSIGEGALDTQYF. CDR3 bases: TGTGCCAGTAGTATCGGAGAGGGTGCGTTAGATACGCAGTATTTT.

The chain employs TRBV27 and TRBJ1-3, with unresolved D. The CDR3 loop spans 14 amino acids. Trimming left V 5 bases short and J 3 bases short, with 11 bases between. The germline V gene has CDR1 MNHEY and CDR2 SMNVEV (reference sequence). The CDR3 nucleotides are TGTGCCAGCAGTCCTACTCTGAGTGGAAACACCATATATTTT. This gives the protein CASSPTLSGNTIYF.

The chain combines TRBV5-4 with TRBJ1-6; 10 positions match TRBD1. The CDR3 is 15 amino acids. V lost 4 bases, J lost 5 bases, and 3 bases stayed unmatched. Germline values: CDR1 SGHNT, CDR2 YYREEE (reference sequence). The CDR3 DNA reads TGTGCCAGCAGCCTAGGGACAGGGGATAATTCACCCCTCCACTTT. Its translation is CASSLGTGDNSPLHF.

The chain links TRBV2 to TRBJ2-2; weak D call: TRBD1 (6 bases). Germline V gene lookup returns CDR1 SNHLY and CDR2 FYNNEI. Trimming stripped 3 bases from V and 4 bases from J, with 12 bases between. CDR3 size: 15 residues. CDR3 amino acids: CASSDLPGVTGELFF. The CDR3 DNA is TGTGCCAGCAGTGACTTGCCAGGGGTCACCGGGGAGCTGTTTTTT.

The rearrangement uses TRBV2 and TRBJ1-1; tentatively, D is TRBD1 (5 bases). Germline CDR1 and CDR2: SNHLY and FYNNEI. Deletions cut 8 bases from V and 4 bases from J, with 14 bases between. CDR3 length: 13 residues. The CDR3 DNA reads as TGTGCCAGCCAGGGTGGGGCTCGCACTGAAGCTTTCTTT. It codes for CASQGGARTEAFF.

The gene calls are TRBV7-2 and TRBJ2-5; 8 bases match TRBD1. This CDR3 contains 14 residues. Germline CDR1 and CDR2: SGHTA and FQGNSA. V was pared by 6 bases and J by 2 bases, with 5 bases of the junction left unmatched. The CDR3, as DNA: TGTGCCAGCAGGGGAACAGGGGGGCAAGAGACCCAGTACTTC. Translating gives CASRGTGGQETQYF.

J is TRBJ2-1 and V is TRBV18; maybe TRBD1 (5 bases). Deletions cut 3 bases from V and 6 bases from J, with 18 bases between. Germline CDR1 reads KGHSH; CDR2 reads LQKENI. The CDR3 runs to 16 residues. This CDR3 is CASSPIRQGQVNEQFF. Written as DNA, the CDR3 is TGTGCCAGCTCACCTATTCGCCAGGGCCAGGTCAATGAGCAGTTCTTC.

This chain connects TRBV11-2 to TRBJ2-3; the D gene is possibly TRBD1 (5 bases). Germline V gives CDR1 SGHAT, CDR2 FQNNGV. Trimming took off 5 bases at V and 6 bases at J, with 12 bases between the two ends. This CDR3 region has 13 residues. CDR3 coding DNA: TGTGCCAGCAGCGGGGCAGGGCGGGATACGCAGTATTTT. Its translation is CASSGAGRDTQYF.

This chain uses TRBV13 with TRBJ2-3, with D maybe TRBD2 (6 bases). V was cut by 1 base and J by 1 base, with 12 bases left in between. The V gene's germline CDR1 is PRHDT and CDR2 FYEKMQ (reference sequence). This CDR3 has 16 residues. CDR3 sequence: CASSLVLPSGTDTQYF. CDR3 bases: TGTGCCAGCAGCTTAGTATTGCCTAGCGGCACAGATACGCAGTATTTT. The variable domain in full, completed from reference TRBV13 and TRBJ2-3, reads AAGVIQSPRHLIKEKRETATLKCYPIPRHDTVYWYQQGPGQDPQFLISFYEKMQSDKGSIPDRFSAQQFSDYHSELNMSSLELGDSALYFCASSLVLPSGTDTQYFGPGTRLTVL.

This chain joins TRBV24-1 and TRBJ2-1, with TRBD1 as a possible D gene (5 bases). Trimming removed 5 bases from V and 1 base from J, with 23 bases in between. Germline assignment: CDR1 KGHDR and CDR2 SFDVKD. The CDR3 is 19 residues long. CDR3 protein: CATSGGPGSDRRSYNEQFF. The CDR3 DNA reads TGTGCCACCAGTGGGGGCCCAGGGTCTGATCGGCGGTCCTACAATGAGCAGTTCTTC.

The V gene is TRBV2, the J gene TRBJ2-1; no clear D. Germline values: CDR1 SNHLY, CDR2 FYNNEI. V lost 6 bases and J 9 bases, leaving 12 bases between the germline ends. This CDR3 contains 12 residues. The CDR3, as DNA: TGTGCCAGCAGCGCCGAGCGCGGTGAGCAGTTCTTC. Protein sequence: CASSAERGEQFF.

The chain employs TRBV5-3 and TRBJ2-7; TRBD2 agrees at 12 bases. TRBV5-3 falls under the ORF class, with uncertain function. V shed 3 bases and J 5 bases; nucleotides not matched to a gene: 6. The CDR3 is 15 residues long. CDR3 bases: TGTGCCAGAAGCTGTACTAGCGGGAGGTCTGACGAGCAGTACTTC. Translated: CARSCTSGRSDEQYF.